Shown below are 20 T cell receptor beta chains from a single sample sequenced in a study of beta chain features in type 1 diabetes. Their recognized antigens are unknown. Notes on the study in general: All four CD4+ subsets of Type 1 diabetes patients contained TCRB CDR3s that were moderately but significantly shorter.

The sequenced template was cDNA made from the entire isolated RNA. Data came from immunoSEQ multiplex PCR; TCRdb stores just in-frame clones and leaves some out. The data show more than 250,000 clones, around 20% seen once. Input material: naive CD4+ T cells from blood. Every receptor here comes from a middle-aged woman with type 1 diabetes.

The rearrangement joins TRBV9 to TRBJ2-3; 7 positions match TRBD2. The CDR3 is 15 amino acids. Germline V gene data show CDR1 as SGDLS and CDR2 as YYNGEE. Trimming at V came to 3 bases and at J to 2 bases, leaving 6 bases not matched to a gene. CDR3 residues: CASSGAGRITDTQYF. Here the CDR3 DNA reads TGTGCCAGCAGCGGAGCGGGAAGAATCACAGATACGCAGTATTTT.

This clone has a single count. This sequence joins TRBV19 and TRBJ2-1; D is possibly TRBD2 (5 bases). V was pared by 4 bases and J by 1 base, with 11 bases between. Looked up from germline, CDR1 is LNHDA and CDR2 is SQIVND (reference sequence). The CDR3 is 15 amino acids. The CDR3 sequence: CASSTGRGSYNEQFF. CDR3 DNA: TGTGCCAGTAGTACCGGACGCGGGTCCTACAATGAGCAGTTCTTC.

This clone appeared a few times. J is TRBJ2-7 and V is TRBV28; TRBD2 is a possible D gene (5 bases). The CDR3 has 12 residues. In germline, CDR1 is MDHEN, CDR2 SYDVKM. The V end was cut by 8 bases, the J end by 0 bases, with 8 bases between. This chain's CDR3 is CASGDYSYEQYF. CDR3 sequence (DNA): TGTGCCAGCGGAGACTACTCCTACGAGCAGTACTTC.

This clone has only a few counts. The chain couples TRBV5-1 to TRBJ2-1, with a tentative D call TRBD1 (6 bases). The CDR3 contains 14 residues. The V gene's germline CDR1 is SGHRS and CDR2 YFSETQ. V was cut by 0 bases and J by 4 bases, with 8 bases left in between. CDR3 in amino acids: CASSLGQVYNEQFF. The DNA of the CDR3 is TGCGCCAGCAGCTTGGGACAGGTTTACAATGAGCAGTTCTTC. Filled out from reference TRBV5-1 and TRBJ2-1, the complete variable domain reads KAGVTQTPRYLIKTRGQQVTLSCSPISGHRSVSWYQQTPGQGLQFLFEYFSETQRNKGNFPGRFSGRQFSNSRSEMNVSTLELGDSALYLCASSLGQVYNEQFFGPGTRLTVL.

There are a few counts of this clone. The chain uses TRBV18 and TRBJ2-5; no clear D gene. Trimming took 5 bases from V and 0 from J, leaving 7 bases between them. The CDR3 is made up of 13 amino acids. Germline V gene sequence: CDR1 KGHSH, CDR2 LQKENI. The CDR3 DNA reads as TGTGCCAGCTCAACCCGGGACCAAGAGACCCAGTACTTC. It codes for CASSTRDQETQYF.

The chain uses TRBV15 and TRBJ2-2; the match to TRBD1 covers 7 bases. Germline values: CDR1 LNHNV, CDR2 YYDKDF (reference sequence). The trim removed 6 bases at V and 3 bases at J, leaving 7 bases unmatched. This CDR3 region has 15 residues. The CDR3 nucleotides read TGTGCCACCAGTATCGGGACAGTTGACACCGGGGAGCTGTTTTTT. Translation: CATSIGTVDTGELFF. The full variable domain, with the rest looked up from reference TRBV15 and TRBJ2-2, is DAMVIQNPRYQVTQFGKPVTLSCSQTLNHNVMYWYQQKSSQAPKLLFHYYDKDFNNEADTPDNFQSRRPNTSFCFLDIRSPGLGDTAMYLCATSIGTVDTGELFFGEGSRLTVL.

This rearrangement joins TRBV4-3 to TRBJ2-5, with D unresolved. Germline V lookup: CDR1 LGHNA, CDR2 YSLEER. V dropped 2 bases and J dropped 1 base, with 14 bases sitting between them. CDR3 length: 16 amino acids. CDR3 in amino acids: CASSQLSSGGQETQYF. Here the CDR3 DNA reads TGCGCCAGCAGCCAATTATCCTCCGGCGGCCAAGAGACCCAGTACTTC.

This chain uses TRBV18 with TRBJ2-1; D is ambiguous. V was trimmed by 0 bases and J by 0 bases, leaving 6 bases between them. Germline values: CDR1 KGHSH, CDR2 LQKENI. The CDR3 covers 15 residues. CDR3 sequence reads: CASSPPPSSYNEQFF. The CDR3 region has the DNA TGTGCCAGCTCACCACCCCCTAGCTCCTACAATGAGCAGTTCTTC.

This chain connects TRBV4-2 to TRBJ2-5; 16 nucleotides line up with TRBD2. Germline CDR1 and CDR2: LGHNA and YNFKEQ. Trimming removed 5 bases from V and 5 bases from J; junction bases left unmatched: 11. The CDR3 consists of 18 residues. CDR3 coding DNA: TGTGCCAGCAGCGTGACAGGGACTAGCGGGGGGGCCAGGGAGACCCAGTACTTC. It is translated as CASSVTGTSGGARETQYF.

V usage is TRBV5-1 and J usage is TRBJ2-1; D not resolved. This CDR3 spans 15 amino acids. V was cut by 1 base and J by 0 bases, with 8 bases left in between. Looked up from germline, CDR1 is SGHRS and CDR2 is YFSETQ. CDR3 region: CASSLSLSSYNEQFF. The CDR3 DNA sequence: TGCGCCAGCAGCTTGTCATTGAGCTCCTACAATGAGCAGTTCTTC.

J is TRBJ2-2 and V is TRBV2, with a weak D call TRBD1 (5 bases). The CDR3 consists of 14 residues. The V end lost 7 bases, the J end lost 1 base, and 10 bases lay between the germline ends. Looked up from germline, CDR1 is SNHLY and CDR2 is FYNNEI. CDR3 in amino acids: CASKETENTGELFF. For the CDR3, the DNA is TGTGCCAGCAAAGAGACAGAGAACACCGGGGAGCTGTTTTTT.

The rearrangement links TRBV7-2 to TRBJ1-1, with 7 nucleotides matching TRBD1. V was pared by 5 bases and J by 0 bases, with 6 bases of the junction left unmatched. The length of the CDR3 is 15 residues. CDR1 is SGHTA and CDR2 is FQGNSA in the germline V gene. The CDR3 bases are TGTGCCAGCAGCCCGAGGGGGACAGTGAACACTGAAGCTTTCTTT. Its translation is CASSPRGTVNTEAFF.

CDR3 nucleotide sequence: TGTGCCAGCAGCTCAGACAGGGATAATGAGCAGTTCTTC. The encoded protein is CASSSDRDNEQFF. The J gene is TRBJ2-1, the V gene TRBV7-3, with 7 bases that match TRBD1. The CDR3 totals 13 residues. V shed 4 bases and J 7 bases; nucleotides not matched to a gene: 4. CDR1 SGHTA and CDR2 FQGTGA come from the germline V gene.

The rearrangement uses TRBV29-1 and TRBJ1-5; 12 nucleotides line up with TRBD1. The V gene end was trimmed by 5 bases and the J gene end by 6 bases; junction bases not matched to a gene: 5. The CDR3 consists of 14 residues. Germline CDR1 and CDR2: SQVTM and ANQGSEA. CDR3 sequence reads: CSVTGTGGSQPQHF. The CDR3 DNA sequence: TGCAGCGTTACCGGGACAGGGGGCTCTCAGCCCCAGCATTTT. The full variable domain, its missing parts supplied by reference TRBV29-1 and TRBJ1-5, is SAVISQKPSRDICQRGTSLTIQCQVDSQVTMMFWYRQQPGQSLTLIATANQGSEATYESGFVIDKFPISRPNLTFSTLTVSNMSPEDSSIYLCSVTGTGGSQPQHFGDGTRLSIL.

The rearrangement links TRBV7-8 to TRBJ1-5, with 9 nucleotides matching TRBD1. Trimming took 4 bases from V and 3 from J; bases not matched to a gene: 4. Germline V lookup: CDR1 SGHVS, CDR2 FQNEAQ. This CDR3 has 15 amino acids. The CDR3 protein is CASSSGTGHNQPQHF. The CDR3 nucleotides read TGTGCCAGCAGCTCCGGGACAGGGCACAATCAGCCCCAGCATTTT.

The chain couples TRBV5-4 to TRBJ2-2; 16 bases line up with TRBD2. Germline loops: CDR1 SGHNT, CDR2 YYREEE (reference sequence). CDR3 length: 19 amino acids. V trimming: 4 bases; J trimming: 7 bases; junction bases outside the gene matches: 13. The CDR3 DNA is TGTGCCAGCAGCCCCAACCCGGGACTAGCGGGGGGGCGTGGCGGGGAGCTGTTTTTT. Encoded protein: CASSPNPGLAGGRGGELFF.

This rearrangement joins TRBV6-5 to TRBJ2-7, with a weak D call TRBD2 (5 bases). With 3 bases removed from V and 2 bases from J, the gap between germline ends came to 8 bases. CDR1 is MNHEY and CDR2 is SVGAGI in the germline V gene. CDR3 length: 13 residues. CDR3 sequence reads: CASSYRGPYEQYF. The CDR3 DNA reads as TGTGCCAGCAGTTATCGGGGTCCCTACGAGCAGTACTTC.

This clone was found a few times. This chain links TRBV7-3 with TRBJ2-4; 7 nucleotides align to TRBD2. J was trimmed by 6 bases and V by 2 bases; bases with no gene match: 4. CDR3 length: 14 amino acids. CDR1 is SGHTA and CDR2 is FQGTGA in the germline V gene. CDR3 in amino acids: CASSLWEGSNIQYF. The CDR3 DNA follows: TGTGCCAGCAGCTTATGGGAGGGCTCAAACATTCAGTACTTC. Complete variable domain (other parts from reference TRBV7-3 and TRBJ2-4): GAGVSQTPSNKVTEKGKYVELRCDPISGHTALYWYRQSLGQGPEFLIYFQGTGAADDSGLPNDRFFAVRPEGSVSTLKIQRTERGDSAVYLCASSLWEGSNIQYFGAGTRLSVL.

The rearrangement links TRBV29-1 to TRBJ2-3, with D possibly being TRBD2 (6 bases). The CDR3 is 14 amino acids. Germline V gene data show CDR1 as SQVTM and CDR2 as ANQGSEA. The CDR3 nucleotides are TGCAGTTCCCGGGGGTTAGCTAGCACAGATACGCAGTATTTT. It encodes CSSRGLASTDTQYF.

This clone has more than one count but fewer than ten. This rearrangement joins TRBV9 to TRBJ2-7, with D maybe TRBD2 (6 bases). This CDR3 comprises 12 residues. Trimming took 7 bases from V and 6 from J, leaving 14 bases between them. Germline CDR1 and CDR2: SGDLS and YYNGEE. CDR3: CASQGGEGEQYF. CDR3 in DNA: TGTGCCAGCCAGGGAGGAGAAGGCGAGCAGTACTTC.